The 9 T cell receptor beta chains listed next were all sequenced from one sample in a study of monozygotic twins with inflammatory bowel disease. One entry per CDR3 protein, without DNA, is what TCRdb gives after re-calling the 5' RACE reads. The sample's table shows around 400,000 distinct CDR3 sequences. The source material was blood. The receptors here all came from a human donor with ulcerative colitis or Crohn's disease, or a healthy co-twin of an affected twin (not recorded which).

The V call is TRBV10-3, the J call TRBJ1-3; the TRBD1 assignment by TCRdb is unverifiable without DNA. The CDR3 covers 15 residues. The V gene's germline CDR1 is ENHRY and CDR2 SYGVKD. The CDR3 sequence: CAISESTGAGNTIYF.

This CDR3 reads CASSSTKGQSSYEQYF. The chain joins TRBV7-9 to TRBJ2-7; the D gene TCRdb calls, TRBD1, cannot be checked with no DNA. This CDR3 spans 16 amino acids. CDR1 is SEHNR and CDR2 is FQNEAQ in the germline V gene (reference sequence).

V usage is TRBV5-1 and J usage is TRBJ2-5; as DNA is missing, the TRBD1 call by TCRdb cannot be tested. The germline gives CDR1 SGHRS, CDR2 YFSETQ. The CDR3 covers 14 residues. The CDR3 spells CASSSGTHEETQYF.

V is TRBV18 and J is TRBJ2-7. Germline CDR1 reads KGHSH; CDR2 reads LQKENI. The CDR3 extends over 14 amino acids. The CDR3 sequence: CASSPRGAYYEQYF.

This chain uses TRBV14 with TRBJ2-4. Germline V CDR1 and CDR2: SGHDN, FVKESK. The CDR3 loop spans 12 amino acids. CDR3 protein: CASSQDGNIQYF.

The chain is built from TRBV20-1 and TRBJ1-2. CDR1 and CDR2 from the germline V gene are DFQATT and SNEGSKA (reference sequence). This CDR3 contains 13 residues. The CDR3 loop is CSAVTAGLYGYTF.

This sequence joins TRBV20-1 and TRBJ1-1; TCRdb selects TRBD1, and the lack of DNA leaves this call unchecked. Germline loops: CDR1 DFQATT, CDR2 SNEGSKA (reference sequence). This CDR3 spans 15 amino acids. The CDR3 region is CSASGTGVMNTEAFF.

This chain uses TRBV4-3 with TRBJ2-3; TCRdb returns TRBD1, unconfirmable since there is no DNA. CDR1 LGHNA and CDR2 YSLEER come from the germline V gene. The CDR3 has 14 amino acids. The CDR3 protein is CASSQGTGTDTQYF.

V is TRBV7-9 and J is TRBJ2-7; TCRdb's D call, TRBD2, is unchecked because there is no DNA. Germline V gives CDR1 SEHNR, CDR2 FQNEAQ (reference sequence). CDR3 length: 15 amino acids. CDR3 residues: CASSSLAGGPPEQYF.